A single count supports the clone carrying this T cell receptor beta chain. The sample originates from a study of control samples from healthy donors and cancer patients. The CDR3 has 15 amino acids. The germline CDR1 and CDR2 sequences are SGHTS and YDEGEE. Unmatched junction bases numbered 4, after V lost 4 bases and J lost 0 bases. Sequenced by immunoSEQ multiplex PCR; TCRdb stores in-frame clones only, minus some. The table has around 94,000 clones, 93% seen once; the top ten hold around 1.5%. This sequence originates from a woman aged 25 to 45 in good health. The rearrangement uses TRBV5-8 and TRBJ1-5; 7 nucleotides line up with TRBD1. Material: blood. The CDR3 bases are TGTGCCAGCAGCAAGGGACAGTATAGCAATCAGCCCCAGCATTTT. As protein: CASSKGQYSNQPQHF. Full variable domain (remainder filled in from reference TRBV5-8 and TRBJ1-5): EAGVTQSPTHLIKTRGQQATLRCSPISGHTSVYWYQQALGLGLQFLLWYDEGEERNRGNFPPRFSGRQFPNYSSELNVNALELEDSALYLCASSKGQYSNQPQHFGDGTRLSIL.